The subject of this entry is one TCR beta chain. Its antigen is unknown. This entry belongs to a study of cytomegalovirus exposure and HLA in healthy donors. The germline V gene encodes CDR1 SGDLS and CDR2 YYNGEE. The V gene lost 4 bases and the J gene lost 3 bases, with 20 bases spanning the gap. The CDR3 runs 17 residues. The study, taken as a whole, reports: Of the V segments, some could not be distinguished, including TRBV6-2 and TRBV6-3, and were excluded.

Participants comprised healthy donors of bone marrow. PCR was performed using 60 Vbeta and 13 Jbeta primers. Sequenced by immunoSEQ multiplex PCR; TCRdb stores in-frame clones only, minus some. Of approximately 160,000 clones listed, approximately 82% are singletons. The specimen was PBMCs. The receptor's source is a male donor in good health and CMV-seronegative. V gene TRBV9 combines with J gene TRBJ1-3; TRBD1 might be the D (5 bases). CDR3 in DNA: TGTGCCAGCAGCTCCCGTACAGGCACTGTCCTTGGAAACACCATATATTTT. Its protein product is CASSSRTGTVLGNTIYF. Using reference TRBV9 and TRBJ1-3 for the parts outside the CDR3, the full variable domain is DSGVTQTPKHLITATGQRVTLRCSPRSGDLSVYWYQQSLDQGLQFLIQYYNGEERAKGNILERFSAQQFPDLHSELNLSSLELGDSALYFCASSSRTGTVLGNTIYFGEGSWLTVV.